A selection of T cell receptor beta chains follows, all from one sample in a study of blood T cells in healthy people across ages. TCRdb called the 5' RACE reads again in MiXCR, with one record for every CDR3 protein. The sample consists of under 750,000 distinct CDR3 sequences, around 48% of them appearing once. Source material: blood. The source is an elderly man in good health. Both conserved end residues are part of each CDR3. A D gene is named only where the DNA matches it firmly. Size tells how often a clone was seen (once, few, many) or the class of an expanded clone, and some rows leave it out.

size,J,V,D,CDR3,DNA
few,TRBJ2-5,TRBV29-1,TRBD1,CSVQGGANPRETQYF,TGCAGCGTTCAAGGGGGCGCAAACCCCCGGGAGACCCAGTACTTC
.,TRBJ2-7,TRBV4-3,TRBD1,CASSRRYGTGAPYEQYF,TGCGCCAGCAGCCGACGTTACGGGACAGGAGCCCCCTACGAGCAGTACTTC
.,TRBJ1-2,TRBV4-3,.,CASSQDNGLYYGYTF,TGCGCCAGCAGCCAAGATAACGGGCTTTACTATGGCTACACCTTC
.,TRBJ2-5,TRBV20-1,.,CSARDGLADVIKETQYF,TGCAGTGCTAGAGATGGGCTAGCAGACGTAATTAAAGAGACCCAGTACTTC
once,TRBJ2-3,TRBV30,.,CAWSVRTDTQYF,TGTGCCTGGAGTGTACGCACAGATACGCAGTATTTT
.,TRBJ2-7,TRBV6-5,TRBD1,CASSPLTGPDEQYF,TGTGCCAGCAGTCCTCTGACAGGGCCTGACGAGCAGTACTTC
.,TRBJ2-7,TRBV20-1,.,CSARDQQALDYEQYF,TGCAGTGCTAGAGATCAGCAGGCCCTTGACTACGAGCAGTACTTC
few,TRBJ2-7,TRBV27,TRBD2,CASSLRTSSYEQYF,TGTGCCAGCAGTTTGCGGACTAGCTCCTACGAGCAGTACTTC
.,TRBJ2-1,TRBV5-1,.,CASSTGQNNGQFF,TGCGCCAGCAGCACCGGACAGAACAATGGGCAGTTCTTC
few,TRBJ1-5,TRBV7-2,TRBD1,CASTWTGQQPQHF,TGTGCCAGCACCTGGACAGGCCAACAGCCCCAGCATTTT
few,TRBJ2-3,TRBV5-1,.,CASSLVRTTSTDTQYF,TGCGCCAGCAGCTTGGTTCGCACCACTAGCACAGATACGCAGTATTTT
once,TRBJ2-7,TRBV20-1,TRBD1,CSASDPGQMSYEQYF,TGCAGTGCTAGTGACCCGGGACAGATGTCCTACGAGCAGTACTTC
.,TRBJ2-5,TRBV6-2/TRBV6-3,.,CASSSPQTLKETQYF,TGTGCCAGCAGCTCCCCACAGACCTTAAAAGAGACCCAGTACTTC
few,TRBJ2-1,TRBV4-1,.,CASSQAKVTREFHEQFF,TGCGCCAGCAGCCAAGCGAAGGTGACTAGAGAGTTTCATGAGCAGTTCTTC
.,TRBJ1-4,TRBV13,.,CASSARDRSEKLFF,TGTGCCAGCAGCGCCCGGGATAGAAGTGAAAAACTGTTTTTT
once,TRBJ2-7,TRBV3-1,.,CASSQYDRHEQYF,TGTGCCAGCAGCCAATATGACAGACACGAGCAGTACTTC
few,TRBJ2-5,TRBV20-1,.,CSAGAGGLGKTQYF,TGCAGTGCTGGAGCCGGGGGGCTAGGAAAGACCCAGTACTTC
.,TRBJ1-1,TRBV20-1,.,CSARESTGFVAEAFF,TGCAGTGCTAGAGAGTCGACTGGTTTCGTCGCTGAAGCTTTCTTT
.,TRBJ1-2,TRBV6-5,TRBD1,CASRAPVGTGGLGYTF,TGTGCTAGCAGAGCCCCCGTGGGGACAGGGGGCCTTGGCTACACCTTC
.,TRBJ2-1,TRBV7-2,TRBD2,CASSYWTSGLSEQFF,TGTGCCAGCAGCTATTGGACTAGCGGCCTATCTGAGCAGTTCTTC
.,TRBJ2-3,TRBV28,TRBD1,CAGRGQGSDTQYF,TGTGCCGGGAGGGGACAGGGCTCAGATACGCAGTATTTT
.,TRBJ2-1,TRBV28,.,CASSLFGFTKFF,TGTGCCAGCAGTTTATTCGGCTTCACCAAGTTCTTC
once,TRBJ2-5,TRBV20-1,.,CSAQAGGAGETQYF,TGCAGTGCTCAGGCTGGGGGGGCAGGGGAGACCCAGTACTTC
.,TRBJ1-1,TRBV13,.,CASSLIGGRNEAFF,TGTGCCAGCAGCTTAATAGGGGGTAGGAATGAAGCTTTCTTT
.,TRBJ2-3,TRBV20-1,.,CSARAQNTQYF,TGCAGTGCTAGAGCCCAGAATACGCAGTATTTT
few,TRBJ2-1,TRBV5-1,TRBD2,CASSISGSSWNEQFF,TGCGCCAGCAGCATTAGCGGGAGTTCTTGGAATGAGCAGTTCTTC
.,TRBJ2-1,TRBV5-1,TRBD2,CASSQSGSGWNEQFF,TGCGCCAGCAGCCAGAGCGGGAGTGGATGGAATGAGCAGTTCTTC
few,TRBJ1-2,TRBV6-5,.,CASSDEGRTGYTF,TGTGCCAGCAGTGATGAGGGCAGGACTGGCTACACCTTC
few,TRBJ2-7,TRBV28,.,CATTRGAPYEQYF,TGTGCCACAACCCGGGGGGCTCCCTACGAGCAGTACTTC
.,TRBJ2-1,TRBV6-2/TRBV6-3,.,CASRGGNEQFF,TGTGCCAGCAGAGGCGGGAATGAGCAGTTCTTC
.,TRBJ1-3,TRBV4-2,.,CASSPPTGFGNTIYF,TGTGCCAGCAGCCCCCCAACAGGTTTCGGAAACACCATATATTTT
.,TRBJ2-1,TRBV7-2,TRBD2,CASSLATGGGGEQFF,TGTGCCAGCAGCTTAGCGACTGGGGGGGGTGGTGAGCAGTTCTTC
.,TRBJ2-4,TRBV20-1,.,CSAPPPGPKNIQYF,TGCAGTGCGCCTCCGCCGGGCCCCAAAAACATTCAGTACTTC
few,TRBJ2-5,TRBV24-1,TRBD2,CATSDLASGSGETQYF,TGTGCCACCAGTGATTTAGCTAGCGGGAGTGGGGAGACCCAGTACTTC
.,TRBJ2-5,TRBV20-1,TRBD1,CSATDPTGGGETQYF,TGCAGTGCTACCGACCCTACAGGGGGCGGCGAGACCCAGTACTTC
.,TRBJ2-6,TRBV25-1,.,CASSEFDRSRSGANVLTF,TGTGCCAGCAGTGAATTCGACAGGAGCCGCTCTGGGGCCAACGTCCTGACTTTC
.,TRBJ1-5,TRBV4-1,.,CASSQGQNQPQHF,TGCGCCAGCAGCCAGGGGCAAAATCAGCCCCAGCATTTT
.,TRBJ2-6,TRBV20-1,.,CSARESSGANVLTF,TGCAGTGCTAGAGAGAGCTCTGGGGCCAACGTCTTGACTTTC
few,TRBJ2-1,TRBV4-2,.,CASSQDGGDRRYNEQFF,TGTGCCAGCAGCCAAGATGGGGGGGACAGGCGATACAATGAGCAGTTCTTC
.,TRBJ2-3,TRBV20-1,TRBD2,CSARNSGGAVQDTQYF,TGCAGTGCTAGAAATAGCGGGGGGGCCGTCCAAGATACGCAGTATTTT
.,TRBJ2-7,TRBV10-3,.,CAISGGNEQYF,TGTGCCATCAGTGGGGGTAACGAGCAGTACTTC
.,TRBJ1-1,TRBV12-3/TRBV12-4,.,CASSLVGGGMTEAFF,TGTGCCAGCAGTTTAGTAGGGGGGGGGATGACTGAAGCTTTCTTT
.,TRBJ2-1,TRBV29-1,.,CSVGGGGGYNEQFF,TGCAGCGTTGGGGGCGGTGGGGGATACAATGAGCAGTTCTTC
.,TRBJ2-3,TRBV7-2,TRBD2,CASSPSKLAGVVDTQYF,TGTGCCAGCAGCCCATCTAAACTGGCGGGAGTGGTAGATACGCAGTATTTT
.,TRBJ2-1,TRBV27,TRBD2,CASRLGTTSYNEQFF,TGTGCCAGCCGACTGGGGACTACCTCCTACAATGAGCAGTTCTTC
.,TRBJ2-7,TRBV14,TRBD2,CASSQTSFYEQYF,TGTGCCAGCAGCCAGACTAGCTTCTACGAGCAGTACTTC
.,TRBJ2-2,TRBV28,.,CASNSPGLTGELFF,TGTGCCAGCAACTCCCCCGGGCTAACCGGGGAGCTGTTTTTT
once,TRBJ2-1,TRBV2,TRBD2,CASSEAITGGTEQFF,TGTGCCAGCAGTGAAGCAATTACGGGGGGGACTGAGCAGTTCTTC
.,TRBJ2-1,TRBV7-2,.,CASSLALGSPYNEQFF,TGTGCCAGCAGCTTAGCTCTGGGGTCTCCTTACAATGAGCAGTTCTTC
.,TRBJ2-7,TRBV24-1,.,CATKIHEQYF,TGTGCCACCAAGATACACGAGCAGTACTTC
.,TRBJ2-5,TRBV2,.,CASSEDRALRETQYF,TGTGCCAGCAGTGAGGACAGAGCGCTCCGGGAGACCCAGTACTTC
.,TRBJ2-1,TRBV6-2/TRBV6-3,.,CASTTSIAEQFF,TGTGCCAGCACGACTTCTATCGCTGAGCAGTTCTTC
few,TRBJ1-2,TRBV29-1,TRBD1,CSATLDRVGGYTF,TGCAGCGCCACTCTAGACAGGGTAGGCGGCTACACCTTC
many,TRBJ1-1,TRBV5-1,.,CASSLESGSGTAEAFF,TGCGCCAGCAGCTTGGAATCAGGGTCGGGCACTGCTGAAGCTTTCTTT
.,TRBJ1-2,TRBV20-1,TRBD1,CSARDRGQGSYYGYTF,TGCAGTGCTAGAGATAGGGGACAGGGGTCTTACTATGGCTACACCTTC
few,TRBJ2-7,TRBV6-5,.,CATRQDTYEQYF,TGTGCCACAAGACAGGACACCTACGAGCAGTACTTC
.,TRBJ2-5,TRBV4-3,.,CASSRVKAVQETQYF,TGCGCCAGCAGCCGGGTTAAGGCGGTACAAGAGACCCAGTACTTC
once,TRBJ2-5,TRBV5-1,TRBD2,CASSTGTSGSQETQYF,TGCGCCAGCAGCACTGGGACTAGCGGTTCGCAAGAGACCCAGTACTTC
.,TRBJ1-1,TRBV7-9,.,CASSFGGGITEAFF,TGTGCCAGCAGCTTCGGGGGAGGGATAACTGAAGCTTTCTTT